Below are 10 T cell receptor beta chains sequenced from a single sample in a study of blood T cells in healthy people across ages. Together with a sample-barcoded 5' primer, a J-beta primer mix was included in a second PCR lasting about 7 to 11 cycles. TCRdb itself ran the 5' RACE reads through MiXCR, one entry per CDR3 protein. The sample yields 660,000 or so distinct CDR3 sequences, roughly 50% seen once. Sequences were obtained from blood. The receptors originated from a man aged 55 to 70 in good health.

CDR3 nucleotides: TGTGCCAGCAGCGTAGCCCTAGCTAACTATGGCTACACCTTC. Translated, it gives CASSVALANYGYTF. The chain uses TRBV9 and TRBJ1-2; no clear D. Germline CDR1 is SGDLS and CDR2 is YYNGEE. V gave up 0 bases and J gave up 0 bases, with 6 bases separating them. The CDR3 extends over 14 amino acids.

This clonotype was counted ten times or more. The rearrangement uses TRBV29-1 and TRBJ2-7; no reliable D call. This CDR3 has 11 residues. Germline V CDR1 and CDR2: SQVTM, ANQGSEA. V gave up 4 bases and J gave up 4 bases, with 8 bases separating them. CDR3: CSVVSRYEQYF. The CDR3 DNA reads TGCAGCGTTGTATCGCGTTACGAGCAGTACTTC.

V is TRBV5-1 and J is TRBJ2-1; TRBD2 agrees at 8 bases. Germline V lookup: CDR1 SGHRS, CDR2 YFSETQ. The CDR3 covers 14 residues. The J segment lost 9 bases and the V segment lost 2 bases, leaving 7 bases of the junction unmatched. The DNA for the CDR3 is TGCGCCAGCAGCTTAGCGGGGGAGTTTGGTGAGCAGTTCTTC. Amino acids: CASSLAGEFGEQFF.

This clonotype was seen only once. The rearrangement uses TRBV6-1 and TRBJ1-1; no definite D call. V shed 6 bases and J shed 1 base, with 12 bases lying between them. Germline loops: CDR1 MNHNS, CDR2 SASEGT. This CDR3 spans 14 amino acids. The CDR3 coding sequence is TGTGCCAGCAGGCCCCCGGAGGGGAACACTGAAGCTTTCTTT. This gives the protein CASRPPEGNTEAFF.

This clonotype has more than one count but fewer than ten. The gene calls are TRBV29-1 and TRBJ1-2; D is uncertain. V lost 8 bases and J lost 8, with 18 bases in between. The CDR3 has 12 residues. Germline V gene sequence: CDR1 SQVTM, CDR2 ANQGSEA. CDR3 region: CSPDDEAGGYTF. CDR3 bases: TGCAGCCCGGACGATGAAGCCGGGGGCTACACCTTC.

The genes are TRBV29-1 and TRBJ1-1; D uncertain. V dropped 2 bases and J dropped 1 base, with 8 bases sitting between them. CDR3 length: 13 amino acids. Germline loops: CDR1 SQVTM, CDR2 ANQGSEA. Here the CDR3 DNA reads TGCAGCGTTGAAATAGTCCGGAACACTGAAGCTTTCTTT. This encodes CSVEIVRNTEAFF.

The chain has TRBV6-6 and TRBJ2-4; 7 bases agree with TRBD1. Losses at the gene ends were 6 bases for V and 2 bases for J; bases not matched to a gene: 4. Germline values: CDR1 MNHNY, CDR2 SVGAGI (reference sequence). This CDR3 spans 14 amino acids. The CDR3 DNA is TGTGCCAGCAGGGAACAGGGGACCAAAAACATTCAGTACTTC. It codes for CASREQGTKNIQYF.

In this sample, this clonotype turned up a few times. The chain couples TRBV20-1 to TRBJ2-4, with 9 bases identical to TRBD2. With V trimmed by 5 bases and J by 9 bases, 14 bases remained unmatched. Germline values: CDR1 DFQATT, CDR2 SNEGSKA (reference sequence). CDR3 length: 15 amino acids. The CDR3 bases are TGCAGTGCTCCTCAGCTGACTAGCGGCTCTCGCATTCAGTACTTC. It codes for CSAPQLTSGSRIQYF.

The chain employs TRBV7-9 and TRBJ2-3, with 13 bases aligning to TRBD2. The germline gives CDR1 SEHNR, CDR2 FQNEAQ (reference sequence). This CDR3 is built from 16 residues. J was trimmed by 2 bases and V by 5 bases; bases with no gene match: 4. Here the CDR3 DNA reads TGTGCCAGCAGCACGACTAGCGGGGGGCACACAGATACGCAGTATTTT. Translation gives CASSTTSGGHTDTQYF.

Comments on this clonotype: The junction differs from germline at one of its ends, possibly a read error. CDR3 in DNA: TGTGTTAGTGGTTTGGAACTAGCGGGGCACAATGAGCAGTACTTC. Protein: CVSGLELAGHNEQYF. The rearrangement joins TRBV12-5 to TRBJ2-1; 10 positions match TRBD2. The J call is uncertain, as TRBJ2-7 better fits the DNA end. The CDR3 has 15 residues. Germline V gives CDR1 LGHNT, CDR2 FRNRAP.